These T cell receptor beta chains were read from a single sample in a study of immune heterogeneity within non-small cell lung tumors. TCRdb re-called the multiplex PCR reads through MiXCR, storing one row per CDR3 protein. The data hold about 21,000 distinct CDR3 sequences, with approximately 30% observed a single time. The source material was lung tumor tissue. These receptors all stem from a man aged 40-49 years with non-small cell lung cancer. CDR3s include the opening cysteine and the closing phenylalanine or tryptophan. A D gene is named only where the DNA matches it firmly. Not every row has a clone size; where given, it reads once, few, many or a size class.

D | J | size | V | DNA | CDR3
TRBD1 | TRBJ1-3 | medium-sized | TRBV5-1 | TGCGCCAGCAGCAGGGGACAGCCGGCGGGAAACACCATATATTTT | CASSRGQPAGNTIYF
- | TRBJ2-7 | many | TRBV6-2/TRBV6-3 | TGTGCCAGCAGCGACCCTCCGACACTTACCTACGAGCAGTACTTC | CASSDPPTLTYEQYF
- | TRBJ2-4 | few | TRBV20-1 | TGCAGTGCTAAGGGGGGCGCGGACATTCAGTACTTC | CSAKGGADIQYF
- | TRBJ1-1 | - | TRBV4-3 | TGCGCCAGCAGCCAAGACCAGGACACTGAAGCTTTCTTT | CASSQDQDTEAFF
- | TRBJ1-1 | - | TRBV10-3 | TGTGCCATCAGTCCGACGGTCTATGAAGCTTTCTTT | CAISPTVYEAFF
- | TRBJ2-1 | - | TRBV27 | TGTGCCAGCAGTTTCCCCCCCCGAGGTAACTCCTACAATGAGCAGTTCTTC | CASSFPPRGNSYNEQFF
- | TRBJ2-5 | - | TRBV7-7 | TGTGCTAGCGGCTCCGGGATGAGTGGGGAGACCCAGTACTTC | CASGSGMSGETQYF
- | TRBJ1-5 | few | TRBV3-1 | TGTGCCAGCAGCCAAGGAAGAAGCACTCGCGCCCAGCATTTT | CASSQGRSTRAQHF
TRBD1 | TRBJ1-1 | few | TRBV20-1 | TGCAGTGCTAGGGACAGGGGGTTGAGCACTGAAGCTTTCTTT | CSARDRGLSTEAFF
- | TRBJ1-3 | - | TRBV19 | TGTGCCAGTAGTATAACGGCGATCTCTGGAAACACCATATATTTT | CASSITAISGNTIYF
- | TRBJ2-1 | many | TRBV6-5 | TGTGCCAGCAGTTACAGGAGAGATGGTGAGCAGTTCTTC | CASSYRRDGEQFF
- | TRBJ1-4 | medium-sized | TRBV7-2 | TGTGCCAGCAGCTCCCGGGCGCCAAATGAAAAACTGTTTTTT | CASSSRAPNEKLFF
TRBD1 | TRBJ1-1 | - | TRBV11-1 | TGTGCCAGCAGCCCCGACAGGGGGCGGGGTGAAGCTTTCTTT | CASSPDRGRGEAFF
- | TRBJ2-6 | many | TRBV6-1 | TGTGCCAGCAGTGATTGGGCTACCGTCTCTGGGGCCAACGTCCTGACTTTC | CASSDWATVSGANVLTF
TRBD1 | TRBJ2-1 | many | TRBV20-1 | TGCAGTGCTTCCCCCCCCGGGACAGCCACTTCGAATGAGCAGTTCTTC | CSASPPGTATSNEQFF
TRBD1 | TRBJ1-2 | - | TRBV6-2/TRBV6-3 | TGTGCCAGCACTGACCCAGGGGGGTTTGGCAACACCTTC | CASTDPGGFGNTF